This T cell receptor (beta chain) comes out of a study of OX40 agonist ivuxolimab in advanced cancers. Regarding the research as a whole: Ivuxolimab was an agonistic, fully human IgG2 monoclonal antibody directed against OX40 (CD134), a costimulatory receptor. Intravenous ivuxolimab was administered to patients every 2 weeks at six dose levels: 0.01, 0.1, 0.3, 1.5, 3 and 10 mg/kg. Of the 50 or so patients in dose escalation, around 19 had hepatocellular carcinoma, about 15 had melanoma, 9 had renal cell carcinoma and 9 had head and neck cancer. The dose-escalation cohort was roughly 87% male with a mean age of about 65 years, ranging from roughly 23 to 80. Patients were allowed to have had prior anti-PD-1, anti-PD-L1 or anti-CTLA-4 therapy, and approximately 39% of the dose-escalation patients had been treated with checkpoint inhibitors. Three dose-escalation patients achieved partial responses, one with hepatocellular carcinoma and two with cutaneous melanoma. The purpose of peripheral TCRbeta sequencing was to test whether ivuxolimab changed TCR sequence diversity and led to clonal T-cell expansion. The paper covers the monotherapy dose-escalation part of the phase I ivuxolimab trial, which included N = 52 patients.

As encoded in the germline V gene, CDR1 is LGHNA while CDR2 is YSLEER. The junction shows trimming of 2 bases on V and 5 bases on J, plus 13 bases between the germline ends. Including the terminal cysteine and phenylalanine, the CDR3 comprises 15 residues. The DNA shown is the 45-base CDR3, in frame from base 1. Patients with autoimmune disease history or receiving systemic immunosuppression were excluded from the trial. In every dose cohort, peripheral blood was drawn for TCR sequencing at baseline, cycle 4 day 1, and cycle 7 day 1. The samples were drawn from a first-in-human, open-label, multicenter phase I dose-escalation trial of ivuxolimab. Adults with locally advanced or metastatic melanoma, renal cell, hepatocellular, or head and neck squamous cell carcinoma were enrolled in the trial. CD4+ and CD8+ T cells were sorted separately from peripheral blood before TCR sequencing. The paper as a whole reports these results and caveats: After ivuxolimab, more expanded clones were found on average in CD8+ T cells than in CD4+ T cells. Which antigens the clonally expanded peripheral T cells were specific for was not determined. In the 0.1-3.0 mg/kg groups, partial responders had among the lowest normalized peripheral clonal expansion, particularly in CD8+ T cells. At doses from 0.1 to 3.0 mg/kg, clonal expansion was seen in both CD4+ and CD8+ blood T cells between baseline and week 6. Low levels of normalized T-cell clonal expansion were also seen in some patients who did not respond.

With regard to this clone: No cognate antigen has been identified for it. Base qualities are not recorded, but no much larger clone differs from it by a single base.

Genomic DNA was isolated from the sorted cells so that the TCRbeta CDR3 region could be sequenced. TCRbeta CDR3 regions were sequenced using the immunoSEQ Assay. What TCRdb holds here is the immuneACCESS table cut down to in-frame rearrangements. Part of the clones is not present; checked against another copy, under half of the missing clones reflect an unresolved V gene, and the others are unexplained. Within this sample are some 63,000 clones, with 85% to 95% of them counted one time only. The ten largest clones add up to roughly a fifth of the sample. The TCR comes from an adult with an advanced solid tumor such as melanoma, head and neck, liver or kidney cancer. The source material was CD4+ or CD8+ T cells sorted from blood, sampled in a trial of the OX40 agonist ivuxolimab. The V and J segments used are TRBV4-3 and TRBJ2-4; the D element might be TRBD1 or TRBD2, as each aligns at 6 bases. The CDR3 is CASSQTGPGENIQYF. The sequenced DNA is TGCGCCAGCAGCCAAACAGGGCCGGGAGAAAACATTCAGTACTTC.